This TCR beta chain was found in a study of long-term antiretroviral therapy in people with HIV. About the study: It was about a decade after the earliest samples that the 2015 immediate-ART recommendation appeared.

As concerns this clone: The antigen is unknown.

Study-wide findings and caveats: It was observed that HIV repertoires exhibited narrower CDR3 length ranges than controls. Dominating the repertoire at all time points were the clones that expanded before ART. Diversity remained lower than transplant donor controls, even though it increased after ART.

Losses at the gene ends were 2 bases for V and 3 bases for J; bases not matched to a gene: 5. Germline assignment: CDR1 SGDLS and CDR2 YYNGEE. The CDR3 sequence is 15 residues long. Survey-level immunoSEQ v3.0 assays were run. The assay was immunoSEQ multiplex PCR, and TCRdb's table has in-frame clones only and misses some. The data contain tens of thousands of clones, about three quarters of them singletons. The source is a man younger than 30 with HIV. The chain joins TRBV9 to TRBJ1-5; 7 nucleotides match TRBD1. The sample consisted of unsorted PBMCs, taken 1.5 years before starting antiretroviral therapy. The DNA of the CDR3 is TGTGCCAGCAGCGTCGCCGGGACAGCCAATCAGCCCCAGCATTTT. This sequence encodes CASSVAGTANQPQHF.